This TCR beta chain came from a study of read filtering for tumor transcriptome and immune sequencing. V was cut by 6 bases and J by 2 bases, with 11 bases left in between. Germline CDR1 and CDR2: MDHEN and SYDVKM. This CDR3 comprises 15 residues. From roughly 0.4 ug of RNA, a library with molecular barcoded alpha/delta and beta/gamma adaptors was made. MiXCR was run by TCRdb on the reads, yielding one entry per CDR3 protein. The sample records roughly 82,000 distinct CDR3 sequences, 9% to 15% being singletons. The sequence came from a donor aged 40 or over with multiple myeloma. The rearrangement links TRBV28 to TRBJ2-6, with D possibly being TRBD1 (6 bases). The source material was a population of CD138-negative cells sorted from bone marrow. The CDR3 loop reads CASSDNRAGANVLTF. CDR3 nucleotide sequence: TGTGCCAGCAGCGATAACAGGGCTGGGGCCAACGTCCTGACTTTC.